This TCR beta chain appears in the sequencing data of a study of blood T cell repertoires in COVID-19. Background on the study: Among Cohort 3 donors, those recovered had two negative PCRs, clearance, or symptom resolution. Sample material is recorded as cDNA or gDNA derived from T cells, B-cell-depleted T cells, or PBMCs.

TCRdb keeps only in-frame clones here, not all; method: immunoSEQ multiplex PCR. The data show 330,000 or so clones, 80% to 90% seen once. The V gene's germline CDR1 is KGHSH and CDR2 LQKENI. This CDR3 has 17 residues. Trimming pared 3 bases from V and 2 bases from J, leaving 19 bases between. Grouping used clinical history reported by participants in a survey and questionnaire. Sequenced material: PBMCs or T cells enriched from blood (not recorded which). This receptor was identified in a man between 35 and 55 years old in a cohort exposed to, infected with or recovered from COVID-19 (not recorded which). The chain carries TRBV18 and TRBJ1-2; maybe TRBD1 (6 bases). CDR3 in amino acids: CASSPSQGRGPNYGYTF. The DNA for the CDR3 is TGTGCCAGCTCACCGTCACAGGGAAGGGGTCCGAACTATGGCTACACCTTC.